This note documents a single TCR beta chain sequence. The sample comes from a study of blood T cell repertoires in COVID-19. The CDR3 is 13 residues long. CDR1 and CDR2 from the germline V gene are KGHSH and LQKENI. Deletions cut 6 bases from V and 10 bases from J, with 16 bases between. Profiling relied on immunoSEQ multiplex PCR, and the TCRdb table lists in-frame clones only, not all of them. This sample has hundreds of thousands of clones, with around 87% found just once. The rearrangement joins TRBV18 to TRBJ1-5, with a weak D call TRBD1 (6 bases). Sequencing was carried out using peripheral blood. The TCR was taken from an older woman with COVID-19, enrolled during active disease. The DNA of the CDR3 is TGTGCCAGCTCGCTGGACAGCGCGAAACCCCAGCATTTT. Protein sequence: CASSLDSAKPQHF.